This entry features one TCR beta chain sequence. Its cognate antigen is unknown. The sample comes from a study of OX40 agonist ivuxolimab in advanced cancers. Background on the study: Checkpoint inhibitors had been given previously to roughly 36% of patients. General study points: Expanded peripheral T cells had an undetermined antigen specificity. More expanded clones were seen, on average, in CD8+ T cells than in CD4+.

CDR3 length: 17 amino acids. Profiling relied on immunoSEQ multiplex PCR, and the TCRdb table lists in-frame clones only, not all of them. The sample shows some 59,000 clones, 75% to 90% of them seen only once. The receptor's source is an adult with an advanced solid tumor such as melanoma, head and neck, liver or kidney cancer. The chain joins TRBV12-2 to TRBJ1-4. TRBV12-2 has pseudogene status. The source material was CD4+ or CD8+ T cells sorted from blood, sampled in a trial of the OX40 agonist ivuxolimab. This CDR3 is CASRLAEGAKGGEKLFF. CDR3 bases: TGTGCAAGTCGCTTAGCGGAGGGCGCCAAAGGTGGCGAAAAACTGTTTTTT.